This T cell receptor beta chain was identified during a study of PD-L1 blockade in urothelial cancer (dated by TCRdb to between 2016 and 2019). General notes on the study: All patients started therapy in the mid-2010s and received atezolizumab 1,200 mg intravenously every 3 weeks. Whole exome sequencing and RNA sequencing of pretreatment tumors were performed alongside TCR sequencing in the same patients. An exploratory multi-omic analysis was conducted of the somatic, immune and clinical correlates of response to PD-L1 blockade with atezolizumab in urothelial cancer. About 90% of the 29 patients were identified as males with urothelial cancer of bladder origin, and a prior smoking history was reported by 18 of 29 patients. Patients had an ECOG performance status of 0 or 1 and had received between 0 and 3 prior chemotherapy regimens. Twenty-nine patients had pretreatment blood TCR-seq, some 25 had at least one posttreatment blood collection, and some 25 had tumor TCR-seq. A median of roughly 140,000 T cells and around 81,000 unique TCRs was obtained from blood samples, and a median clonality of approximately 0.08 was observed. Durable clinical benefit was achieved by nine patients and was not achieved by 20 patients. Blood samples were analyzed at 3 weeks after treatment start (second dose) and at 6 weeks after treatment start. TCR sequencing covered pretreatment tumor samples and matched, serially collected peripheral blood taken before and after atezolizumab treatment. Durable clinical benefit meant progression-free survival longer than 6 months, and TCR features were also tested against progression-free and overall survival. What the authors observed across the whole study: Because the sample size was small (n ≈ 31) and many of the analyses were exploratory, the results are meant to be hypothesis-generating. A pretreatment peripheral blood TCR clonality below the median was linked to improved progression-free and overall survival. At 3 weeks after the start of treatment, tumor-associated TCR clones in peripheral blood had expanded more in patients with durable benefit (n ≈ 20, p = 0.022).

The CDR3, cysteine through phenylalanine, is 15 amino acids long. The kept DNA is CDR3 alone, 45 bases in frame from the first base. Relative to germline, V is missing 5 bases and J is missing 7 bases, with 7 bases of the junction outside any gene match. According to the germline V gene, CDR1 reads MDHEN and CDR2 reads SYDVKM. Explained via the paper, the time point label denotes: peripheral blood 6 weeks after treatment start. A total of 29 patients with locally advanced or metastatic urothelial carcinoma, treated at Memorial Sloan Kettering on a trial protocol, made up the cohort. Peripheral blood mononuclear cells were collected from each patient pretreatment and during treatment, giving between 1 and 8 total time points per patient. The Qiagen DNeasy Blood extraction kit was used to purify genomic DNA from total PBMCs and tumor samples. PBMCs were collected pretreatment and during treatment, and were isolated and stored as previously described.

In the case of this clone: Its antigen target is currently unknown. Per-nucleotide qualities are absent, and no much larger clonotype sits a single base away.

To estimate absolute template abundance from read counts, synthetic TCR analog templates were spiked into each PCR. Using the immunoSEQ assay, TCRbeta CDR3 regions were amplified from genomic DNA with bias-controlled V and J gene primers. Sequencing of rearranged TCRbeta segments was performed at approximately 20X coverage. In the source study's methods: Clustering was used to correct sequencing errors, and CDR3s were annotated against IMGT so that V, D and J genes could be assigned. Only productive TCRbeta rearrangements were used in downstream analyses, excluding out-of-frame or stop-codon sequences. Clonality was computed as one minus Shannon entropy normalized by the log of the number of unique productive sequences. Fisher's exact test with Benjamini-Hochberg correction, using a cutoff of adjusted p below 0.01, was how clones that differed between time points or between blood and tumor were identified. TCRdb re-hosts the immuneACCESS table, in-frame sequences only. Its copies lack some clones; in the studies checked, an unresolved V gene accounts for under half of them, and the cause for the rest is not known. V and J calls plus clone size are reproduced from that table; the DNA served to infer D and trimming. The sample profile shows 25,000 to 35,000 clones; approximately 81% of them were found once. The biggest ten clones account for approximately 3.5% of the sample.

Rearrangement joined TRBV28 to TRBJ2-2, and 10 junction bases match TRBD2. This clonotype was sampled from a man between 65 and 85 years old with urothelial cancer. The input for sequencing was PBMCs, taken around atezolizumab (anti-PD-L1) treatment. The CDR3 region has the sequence CASSALAGGIGELFF. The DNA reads TGTGCCAGCAGTGCCTTAGCGGGAGGCATCGGGGAGCTGTTTTTT.